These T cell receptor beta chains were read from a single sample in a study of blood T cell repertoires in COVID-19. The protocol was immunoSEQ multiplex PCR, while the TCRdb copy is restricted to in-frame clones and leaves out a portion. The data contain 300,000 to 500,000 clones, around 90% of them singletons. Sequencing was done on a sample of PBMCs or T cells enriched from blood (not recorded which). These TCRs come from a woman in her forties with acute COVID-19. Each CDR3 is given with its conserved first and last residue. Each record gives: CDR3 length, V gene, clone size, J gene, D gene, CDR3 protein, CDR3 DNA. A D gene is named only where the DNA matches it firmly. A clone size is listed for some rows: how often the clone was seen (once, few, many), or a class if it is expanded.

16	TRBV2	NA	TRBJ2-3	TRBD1	CARRITGGELLDTQYF	TGTGCCAGGAGAATCACAGGGGGCGAACTTCTAGATACGCAGTATTTT
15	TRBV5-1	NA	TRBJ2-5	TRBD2	CASSSSSGGAKTQYF	TGCGCCAGCAGCTCTTCTAGCGGGGGGGCGAAGACCCAGTACTTC
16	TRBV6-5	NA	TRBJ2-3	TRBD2	CASSYSTGGNTDTQYF	TGTGCCAGCAGTTACTCGACGGGGGGGAACACAGATACGCAGTATTTT
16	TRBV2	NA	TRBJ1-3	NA	CASSLNTVLSGNTIYF	TGTGCCAGCAGTTTAAATACAGTTCTCTCTGGAAACACCATATATTTT
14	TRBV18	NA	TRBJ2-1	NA	CASSPPTGWGEQFF	TGTGCCAGCTCCCCTCCCACAGGGTGGGGTGAGCAGTTCTTC
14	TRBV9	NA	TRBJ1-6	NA	CASSVQLYNSPLHF	TGTGCCAGCAGCGTTCAACTGTATAATTCACCCCTCCACTTT
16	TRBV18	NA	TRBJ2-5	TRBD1	CASSPRNGQGQETQYF	TGTGCCAGCTCACCACGGAATGGACAGGGGCAAGAGACCCAGTACTTC
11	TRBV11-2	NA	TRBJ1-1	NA	CASSQATEAFF	TGTGCCAGCAGCCAAGCCACTGAAGCTTTCTTT
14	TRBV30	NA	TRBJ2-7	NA	CALTEGDRIYEQYF	TGTGCATTGACGGAGGGGGACAGAATTTACGAGCAGTACTTC
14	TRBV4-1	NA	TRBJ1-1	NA	CASSQIGGNTEAFF	TGCGCCAGCAGCCAAATTGGAGGGAACACTGAAGCTTTCTTT
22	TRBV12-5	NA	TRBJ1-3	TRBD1	CASGLVRYPAGGEEGSGNTIYF	TGTGCTAGTGGTTTGGTACGTTACCCCGCAGGGGGTGAGGAAGGATCTGGAAACACCATATATTTT
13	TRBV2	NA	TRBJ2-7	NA	CASSDYLTGEQYF	TGTGCCAGCAGTGACTATCTTACCGGGGAGCAGTACTTC
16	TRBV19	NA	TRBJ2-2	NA	CASSIVTVANTGELFF	TGTGCCAGTAGTATAGTAACAGTCGCGAACACCGGGGAGCTGTTTTTT
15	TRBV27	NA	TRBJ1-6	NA	CASTERRQDNSPLHF	TGTGCCAGCACCGAAAGGCGACAGGATAATTCACCCCTCCACTTT
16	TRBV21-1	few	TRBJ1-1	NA	CASSKGRETGDTEAFF	TGTGCCAGCAGCAAGGGCAGGGAGACAGGGGACACTGAAGCTTTCTTT
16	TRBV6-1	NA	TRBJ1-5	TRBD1	CASSAAGTGGNQPQHF	TGTGCCAGCAGTGCCGCCGGGACAGGGGGCAATCAGCCCCAGCATTTT
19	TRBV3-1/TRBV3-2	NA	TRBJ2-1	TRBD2	CASSQEVAGGPRAHNEQFF	TGTGCCAGCAGCCAAGAAGTAGCGGGGGGCCCCCGGGCCCACAATGAGCAGTTCTTC
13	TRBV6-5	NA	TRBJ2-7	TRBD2	CASSISRGYEQYF	TGTGCCAGCAGCATCTCGCGGGGGTACGAGCAGTACTTC
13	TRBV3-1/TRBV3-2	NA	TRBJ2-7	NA	CASSQERAREQYF	TGTGCCAGCAGCCAAGAACGAGCGCGGGAGCAGTACTTC
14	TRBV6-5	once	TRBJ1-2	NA	CASSYSQGTYGYTF	TGTGCCAGCAGTTACTCGCAGGGGACCTATGGCTACACCTTC
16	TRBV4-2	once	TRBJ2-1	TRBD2	CASSQLRLAGDNEQFF	TGTGCCAGCAGCCAACTTAGACTAGCGGGTGACAATGAGCAGTTCTTC
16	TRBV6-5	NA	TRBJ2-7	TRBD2	CASSYSHSGVSYEQYF	TGTGCCAGCAGTTACTCGCACAGCGGGGTATCCTACGAGCAGTACTTC
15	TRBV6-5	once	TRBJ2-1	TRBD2	CASSKQLAGGNEQFF	TGTGCCAGCAGTAAACAACTAGCGGGGGGCAATGAGCAGTTCTTC
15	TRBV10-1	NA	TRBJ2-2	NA	CASSAGRAGTGELFF	TGCGCCAGCAGTGCCGGGCGGGCTGGAACCGGGGAGCTGTTTTTT
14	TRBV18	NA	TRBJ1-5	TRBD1	CASSLGQGRQPQHF	TGTGCCAGCTCACTGGGACAGGGACGTCAGCCCCAGCATTTT
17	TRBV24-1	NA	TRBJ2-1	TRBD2	CATMGTSGDLMGNEQFF	TGTGCCACGATGGGGACTAGCGGGGACTTAATGGGGAATGAGCAGTTCTTC
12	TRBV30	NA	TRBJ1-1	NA	CAGGRVNTEAFF	TGTGCCGGGGGGAGGGTGAACACTGAAGCTTTCTTT
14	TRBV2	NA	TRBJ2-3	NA	CASSGTTSTDTQYF	TGTGCCAGCTCCGGGACAACTAGCACAGATACGCAGTATTTT
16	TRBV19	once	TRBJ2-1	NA	CASSMMSRGRYNEQFF	TGTGCCAGTAGTATGATGAGTAGGGGCCGATACAATGAGCAGTTCTTC
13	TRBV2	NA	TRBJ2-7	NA	CASRRDGIYEQYF	TGTGCCAGCAGGCGGGATGGGATCTACGAGCAGTACTTC
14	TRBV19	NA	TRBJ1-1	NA	CASSISYHVTEAFF	TGTGCCAGTAGTATATCCTATCATGTCACTGAAGCTTTCTTT
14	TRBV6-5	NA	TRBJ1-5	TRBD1	CASRGQNSNQPQHF	TGTGCCAGCAGGGGACAGAATAGCAATCAGCCCCAGCATTTT
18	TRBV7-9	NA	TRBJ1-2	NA	CASSLSPVLAGKVYGYTF	TGTGCCAGCAGCTTAAGTCCCGTATTGGCGGGGAAAGTCTATGGCTACACCTTC
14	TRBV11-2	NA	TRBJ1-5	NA	CASSPRGSNQPQHF	TGTGCCAGCAGCCCCAGGGGTAGCAATCAGCCCCAGCATTTT